The rows below give T cell receptor beta chains drawn from one sample of a study of Ad26.COV2.S vaccination and SARS-CoV-2 variants. Data came from immunoSEQ multiplex PCR; TCRdb stores just in-frame clones and leaves some out. The data hold under 550,000 clones, with around 89% observed a single time. This specimen consisted of peripheral blood, obtained in a trial of Ad26.COV2.S vaccine versus placebo. Receptor source: a person between 18 and 65 years old who received the Ad26.COV2.S COVID-19 vaccine or a placebo. Both conserved end residues are part of each CDR3. The D gene is left open where the match is weak. Part of the rows lack a size; the others show once, few, many or a class for expanded clones.

j_gene	len	d_gene	v_gene	abundance	CDR3nt	CDR3aa
TRBJ2-3	16	TRBD2	TRBV6-6	NA	TGTGCCAGCAGTTACTCGAGTTTGAGGGAGGGAGATACGCAGTATTTT	CASSYSSLREGDTQYF
TRBJ2-7	16	NA	TRBV7-8	NA	TGTGCCAGCAGCATTAGGGGGCCAGGACTAACCTACGAGCAGTACTTC	CASSIRGPGLTYEQYF
TRBJ1-6	17	NA	TRBV6-1	NA	TGTGCCAGCAGTGATACCAACCGGGCCCCATATAATTCACCCCTCCACTTT	CASSDTNRAPYNSPLHF
TRBJ1-6	15	NA	TRBV6-2/TRBV6-3	NA	TGTGCCAGCAGTGTCCTCCGGGACGCCAATTCACCCCTCCACTTT	CASSVLRDANSPLHF
TRBJ2-2	16	NA	TRBV7-6	NA	TGTGCCAGCAGCTTACTCGGGGGCGCGGGAACCGGGGAGCTGTTTTTT	CASSLLGGAGTGELFF
TRBJ1-2	15	TRBD1	TRBV7-9	NA	TGTGCCAGCAGCTTAGAGGACAGGGCTCTCTATGGCTACACCTTC	CASSLEDRALYGYTF
TRBJ1-5	15	TRBD1	TRBV6-5	NA	TGTGCCAGTGCACGGGACAGGGAAAGCAATCAGCCCCAGCATTTT	CASARDRESNQPQHF
TRBJ2-2	14	NA	TRBV9	few	TGTGCCAGCAGCGTCCTATCGCGCACCGGGGAGCTGTTTTTT	CASSVLSRTGELFF
TRBJ2-2	15	TRBD2	TRBV5-4	NA	TGTGCCAGCAGCTTCCCTAGCGGGGGCACCGGGGAGCTGTTTTTT	CASSFPSGGTGELFF
TRBJ1-3	14	TRBD1	TRBV13	NA	TGTGCCAGCAGCACCCGGACAGGGGGGTACACCATATATTTT	CASSTRTGGYTIYF
TRBJ1-4	12	TRBD1	TRBV6-5	NA	TGTGCCAGCGGACAGGGGCCTGAAAAACTGTTTTTT	CASGQGPEKLFF
TRBJ2-7	14	TRBD1	TRBV6-6	NA	TGTGCCAGCACCTATGGGGACAGCTCCTACGAGCAGTACTTC	CASTYGDSSYEQYF
TRBJ1-1	11	NA	TRBV6-5	NA	TGTGCCAGCAGTAGGGGTAGCGGAGCTTTCTTT	CASSRGSGAFF
TRBJ2-2	12	NA	TRBV12-3/TRBV12-4	NA	TGTGCCAGCAGTTTTAATGAAGCGGAGCTGTTTTTT	CASSFNEAELFF
TRBJ2-1	13	NA	TRBV30	NA	TGTGCCTGGAGAATAACGATCTACAATGAGCAGTTCTTC	CAWRITIYNEQFF
TRBJ1-5	15	NA	TRBV27	NA	TGTGCCAGCAGTTTAAAAGGATTAGGAAATCAGCCCCAGCATTTT	CASSLKGLGNQPQHF
TRBJ2-5	13	TRBD2	TRBV28	NA	TGTGCCAGCATTGCAGCGGGGAAAGAGACCCAGTACTTC	CASIAAGKETQYF
TRBJ2-7	12	NA	TRBV2	NA	TGTGCCAGCGGGACTTCCGTGCGGGAGCAGTACTTC	CASGTSVREQYF
TRBJ1-2	15	NA	TRBV27	NA	TGTGCCAGCAGTTTAATATATGGAGTTAACTATGGCTACACCTTC	CASSLIYGVNYGYTF
TRBJ2-4	13	TRBD2	TRBV6-2/TRBV6-3	NA	TGTGCCAGCAGTCCAGGGACTACTTTCATTCAGTACTTC	CASSPGTTFIQYF
TRBJ2-2	14	TRBD1	TRBV18	NA	TGTGCCAGCTCACCATGGACAGGGGCCGGGGAGCTGTTTTTT	CASSPWTGAGELFF
TRBJ2-5	14	NA	TRBV6-5	few	TGTGCCAGCAGTTACCATCGGGACCGGGAGACCCAGTACTTC	CASSYHRDRETQYF
TRBJ2-5	15	NA	TRBV11-2	NA	TGTGCCAGCAGCCGCGTAGGGCGGGTAAGAGAGACCCAGTACTTC	CASSRVGRVRETQYF
TRBJ1-5	12	NA	TRBV19	NA	TGTGCCAGTAATCAGGGCAATCAGCCCCAGCATTTT	CASNQGNQPQHF
TRBJ2-1	13	NA	TRBV28	once	TGTGCCAGCAGTTTCTCCAGTCCGGGGGAGCAGTTCTTC	CASSFSSPGEQFF
TRBJ1-2	17	TRBD1	TRBV19	NA	TGTGCCAGTAGACCACGAGGACAGGGGAGGGATAACTATGGCTACACCTTC	CASRPRGQGRDNYGYTF
TRBJ2-2	16	TRBD1	TRBV7-6	NA	TGTGCCAGCAGCGTTGGATCCGGGACAGGGACCGGGGAGCTGTTTTTT	CASSVGSGTGTGELFF
TRBJ2-1	14	NA	TRBV11-2	NA	TGTGCCAGCAGCTTTTGGACAAATGACAATGAGCAGTTCTTC	CASSFWTNDNEQFF
TRBJ2-2	15	NA	TRBV4-1	NA	TGCGCCAGCAGCCACCTGGGGAGTGGGACCGGGGAGCTGTTTTTT	CASSHLGSGTGELFF
TRBJ2-3	15	NA	TRBV5-4	NA	TGTGCCAGCAGGGATCATAACAGGGATCTAGATACGCAGTATTTT	CASRDHNRDLDTQYF
TRBJ2-5	18	NA	TRBV7-6	NA	TGTGCCAGCAGCTTAGGGGGGGGCCAGTCGAACGGGCGGGAGACCCAGTACTTC	CASSLGGGQSNGRETQYF
TRBJ1-2	15	NA	TRBV7-2	NA	TGTGCCAGCAGCTCCTCCCCGACAGGCTACTATGGCTACACCTTC	CASSSSPTGYYGYTF
TRBJ2-3	16	NA	TRBV4-3	NA	TGCGCCAGCAGCCAAGAAGCCAGCGTTAGCACAGATACGCAGTATTTT	CASSQEASVSTDTQYF
TRBJ2-5	14	NA	TRBV3-1/TRBV3-2	NA	TGTGCCAGCAGCCGCGAGGGGGGGAGAAAGACCCAGTACTTC	CASSREGGRKTQYF
TRBJ2-1	15	TRBD2	TRBV27	NA	TGTGCCAGCAGTGAAAGGACTAGCTTTGTGGATGAGCAGTTCTTC	CASSERTSFVDEQFF
TRBJ2-7	13	NA	TRBV9	NA	TGTGCCAGCAGCTTCCTCGACTCGGGCGAGCAGTACTTC	CASSFLDSGEQYF
TRBJ1-1	14	NA	TRBV28	NA	TGTGCCAGCAGTTTTAGCCTAGTAAACACTGAAGCTTTCTTT	CASSFSLVNTEAFF
TRBJ2-2	14	TRBD1	TRBV24-1	NA	TGTGCCACCAGTGGCGGACAGGGATACCGGGAGCTGTTTTTT	CATSGGQGYRELFF
TRBJ2-3	15	TRBD2	TRBV7-3	once	TGTGCCAGCAGCTTTAGCGGGGGACCGAGAGATACGCAGTATTTT	CASSFSGGPRDTQYF
TRBJ2-6	17	NA	TRBV7-2	NA	TGTGCCAGCAGCTTTGGGCCCCCCGGGGCTGGGGCCAACGTCCTGACTTTC	CASSFGPPGAGANVLTF
TRBJ2-3	12	NA	TRBV5-4	NA	TGTGCCAGCAGCTCCTACACAGATACGCAGTATTTT	CASSSYTDTQYF
TRBJ2-2	16	TRBD1	TRBV19	NA	TGTGCCAGTAGTACCTCCGGGACAGCGAACACCGGGGAGCTGTTTTTT	CASSTSGTANTGELFF
TRBJ2-3	20	NA	TRBV11-2	NA	TGTGCCAGCAGCTTAGACGGGAGACCTTTAGGGAGACCAAGCACAGATACGCAGTATTTT	CASSLDGRPLGRPSTDTQYF
TRBJ1-2	14	NA	TRBV6-2/TRBV6-3	NA	TGTGCCAGCAGTTTAAACGGGGCGTTGGATGGCTACACCTTC	CASSLNGALDGYTF
TRBJ2-1	12	NA	TRBV5-4	NA	TGTGCCAGCAGCCTGACAGGCAATGAGCAGTTCTTC	CASSLTGNEQFF
TRBJ1-2	11	TRBD1	TRBV29-1	NA	TGCAGCGAAAGGACAGGGCATGGCTACACCTTC	CSERTGHGYTF
TRBJ2-3	15	TRBD2	TRBV4-3	NA	TGCGCCAGCAGCCAAGAGGGGAGGGTCGCAGATACGCAGTATTTT	CASSQEGRVADTQYF
TRBJ1-5	17	NA	TRBV19	NA	TGTGCCAGTAGTATAGATTTGGGGTCTAGAAGCAATCAGCCCCAGCATTTT	CASSIDLGSRSNQPQHF
TRBJ2-5	14	NA	TRBV9	NA	TGTGCCAGACCCCTCGACGGGGGCAGAGAGACCCAGTACTTC	CARPLDGGRETQYF
TRBJ1-1	13	NA	TRBV10-1	NA	TGCGCCAGCAGGGCGCTACCGAACACTGAAGCTTTCTTT	CASRALPNTEAFF
TRBJ2-2	15	NA	TRBV5-4	NA	TGTGCCAGCAGCTTAGACAGATCGAACACCGGGGAGCTGTTTTTT	CASSLDRSNTGELFF
TRBJ2-3	16	NA	TRBV4-1	NA	TGCGCCAGCAGCCAAATCGGACAACTGACAGCAGATACGCAGTATTTT	CASSQIGQLTADTQYF
TRBJ2-2	17	TRBD1	TRBV7-3	NA	TGTGCCAGCAGCTTAACGTTAAACAGGGGTTGGACCGGGGAGCTGTTTTTT	CASSLTLNRGWTGELFF
TRBJ1-5	16	TRBD1	TRBV18	NA	TGTGCCAGCTCACCACAGGAAGGGGGCGGTAATCAGCCCCAGCATTTT	CASSPQEGGGNQPQHF